A selection of T cell receptor beta chains follows, all from one sample in a study of siplizumab effects on memory and regulatory T cells. Sequencing was performed with immunoSEQ multiplex PCR; in TCRdb, only in-frame clones are kept and a portion is missing. The sample shows approximately 120,000 clones, 93% of them seen only once. Sequencing used non-Treg CD4+ T cells sorted from blood. Receptors were obtained from a human donor in good health. CDR3s include the opening cysteine and the closing phenylalanine or tryptophan. A D gene is named only where the DNA matches it firmly. Rows may omit the clone size; those that give it use once, few, many or a size class.

>NA|TRBJ2-2|TRBV20-1|NA
CSARGRGELFF
TGCAGTGCGAGAGGGAGAGGGGAGCTGTTTTTT
>NA|TRBJ2-2|TRBV7-3|TRBD2
CASSLIGTSDNTGELFF
TGTGCCAGCAGCTTAATTGGGACTAGCGATAACACCGGGGAGCTGTTTTTT
>NA|TRBJ1-4|TRBV7-9|NA
CASSRRDLEKLFF
TGTGCCAGCAGCCGCCGGGACTTGGAAAAACTGTTTTTT
>few|TRBJ1-6|TRBV28|TRBD1
CASRTRQGNNSPLHF
TGTGCCAGCCGAACCAGACAGGGGAATAATTCACCCCTCCACTTT
>NA|TRBJ2-5|TRBV18|NA
CASSPGEQETQYF
TGTGCCAGCTCACCAGGGGAACAAGAGACCCAGTACTTC
>NA|TRBJ2-5|TRBV11-2|TRBD2
CASSPRTRQETQYF
TGTGCCAGCAGCCCACGGACTAGACAAGAGACCCAGTACTTC
>NA|TRBJ2-2|TRBV2|NA
CASGNRVSTGELFF
TGTGCCAGCGGAAACAGGGTATCCACCGGGGAGCTGTTTTTT
>NA|TRBJ2-6|TRBV6-1|NA
CASSESQGNGANVLTF
TGTGCCAGCAGTGAGAGCCAGGGAAATGGGGCCAACGTCCTGACTTTC
>NA|TRBJ2-7|TRBV2|NA
CTSSSSSYEQYF
TGTACCAGCAGTTCTAGCTCCTACGAGCAGTACTTC
>NA|TRBJ1-2|TRBV6-5|NA
CASSYIEGYGYTF
TGTGCCAGCAGTTACATTGAGGGTTATGGCTACACCTTC
>NA|TRBJ2-5|TRBV7-3|NA
CASSYHQETQYF
TGTGCCAGCAGCTACCACCAAGAGACCCAGTACTTC
>NA|TRBJ1-5|TRBV9|TRBD1
CASSSGGLQGQPQHF
TGTGCCAGCAGCTCAGGGGGACTTCAGGGTCAGCCCCAGCATTTT
>NA|TRBJ1-2|TRBV7-2|TRBD1
CASSSRQGYYGYTF
TGTGCCAGCAGCAGCAGACAGGGATACTATGGCTACACCTTC
>NA|TRBJ2-1|TRBV7-2|TRBD2
CASSVRSAGQKFF
TGTGCCAGCAGCGTCCGATCAGCGGGGCAGAAGTTCTTC
>once|TRBJ1-2|TRBV6-1|NA
CASSWEGGGYTF
TGTGCCAGCAGTTGGGAGGGGGGGGGCTACACCTTC
>NA|TRBJ2-1|TRBV9|NA
CASSVVGTSYNEQFF
TGTGCCAGCAGCGTAGTAGGAACATCCTACAATGAGCAGTTCTTC
>NA|TRBJ1-5|TRBV19|TRBD1
CATRTGTASNQPQHF
TGTGCCACCAGAACCGGGACAGCTAGCAATCAGCCCCAGCATTTT
>NA|TRBJ2-5|TRBV19|TRBD1
CASRGQGKRETQYF
TGTGCCAGTAGGGGACAGGGGAAGAGAGAGACCCAGTACTTC
>NA|TRBJ2-2|TRBV29-1|NA
CSVRGGYNTGELFF
TGCAGCGTTAGGGGGGGCTATAACACCGGGGAGCTGTTTTTT
>NA|TRBJ2-1|TRBV12-5|NA
CASALIDSEQFF
TGTGCTAGTGCCCTAATCGACAGTGAGCAGTTCTTC
>NA|TRBJ1-2|TRBV28|NA
CASGRTPYGYTF
TGTGCCAGCGGGCGTACGCCCTATGGCTACACCTTC
>NA|TRBJ1-4|TRBV30|TRBD1
CAWSGQGGEKLFF
TGTGCCTGGAGTGGACAGGGTGGTGAAAAACTGTTTTTT
>NA|TRBJ1-5|TRBV19|TRBD1
CASRPQNRGYHNQPQHF
TGTGCCAGTAGGCCCCAAAACAGGGGGTATCACAATCAGCCCCAGCATTTT
>NA|TRBJ2-1|TRBV6-5|NA
CASSYSMSGQEQFF
TGTGCCAGCAGTTACTCGATGTCCGGGCAGGAGCAGTTCTTC
>NA|TRBJ2-6|TRBV5-6|TRBD1
CASRPIRDSLHGANVLTF
TGTGCCAGCAGACCTATCCGGGACAGTCTCCATGGGGCCAACGTCCTGACTTTC
>NA|TRBJ1-2|TRBV5-6|NA
CASLGRGYGYTF
TGTGCCAGCTTGGGAAGGGGCTATGGCTACACCTTC
>NA|TRBJ2-3|TRBV30|NA
CAWGRGDTQYF
TGTGCCTGGGGTCGCGGAGATACGCAGTATTTT
>NA|TRBJ2-7|TRBV19|NA
CASSRDNYEQYF
TGTGCCAGTAGTCGGGACAACTACGAGCAGTACTTC
>NA|TRBJ2-7|TRBV7-2|NA
CASSQGGKHLEQYF
TGTGCCAGCAGCCAAGGCGGGAAGCACCTCGAGCAGTACTTC
>NA|TRBJ2-3|TRBV7-3|NA
CASSPNGPVLLDTQYF
TGTGCCAGCAGCCCCAACGGGCCAGTGTTATTAGATACGCAGTATTTT
>NA|TRBJ1-5|TRBV30|NA
CAWSVGAREPQHF
TGTGCCTGGAGTGTTGGAGCCCGGGAGCCCCAGCATTTT
>once|TRBJ2-4|TRBV4-1|TRBD2
CASGLAGALNIQYF
TGCGCCAGCGGACTAGCGGGGGCCTTAAACATTCAGTACTTC
>NA|TRBJ1-4|TRBV18|TRBD1
CASSPARQGNEKLFF
TGTGCCAGCTCACCAGCGAGACAGGGGAATGAAAAACTGTTTTTT
>NA|TRBJ1-2|TRBV10-3|NA
CAIREGGFGYTF
TGTGCCATCCGAGAGGGGGGATTCGGCTACACCTTC
>NA|TRBJ2-3|TRBV4-2|NA
CASSQDLPSDFTDTQYF
TGTGCCAGCAGCCAAGACCTCCCCTCGGACTTCACAGATACGCAGTATTTT
>once|TRBJ1-1|TRBV30|NA
CACSSEGEAFF
TGTGCCTGCTCTAGTGAGGGTGAAGCTTTCTTT
>NA|TRBJ2-3|TRBV28|NA
CASSWDIPDTQYF
TGTGCCAGCAGTTGGGACATCCCAGATACGCAGTATTTT
>NA|TRBJ2-7|TRBV12-5|TRBD1
CASGPGQGQHEQYF
TGTGCTAGTGGCCCGGGACAGGGTCAACACGAGCAGTACTTC
>NA|TRBJ2-2|TRBV19|TRBD1
CASTYAQGSTGELFF
TGTGCCAGTACCTACGCACAGGGGAGCACCGGGGAGCTGTTTTTT
>NA|TRBJ2-7|TRBV15|NA
CATSEDYLEQYF
TGTGCCACCAGCGAGGACTACCTCGAGCAGTACTTC